The clone carrying this T cell receptor beta chain appeared once. Its antigen is not known. V lost 3 bases, J lost 0 bases, and 9 bases lay in between. Germline V gene lookup returns CDR1 SGHNT and CDR2 YYREEE (reference sequence). The CDR3 runs to 14 residues. These data belong to a study of Ad26.COV2.S vaccination and SARS-CoV-2 variants. Study at large: Among those in the COV1001 Ad26.COV2.S trial arm was the donor.

Study-wide findings and caveats: Whether participants received vaccine or placebo, their non-spike TCR breadth was similar. The authors reported substantial breadth in spike-specific CD8+ and CD4+ T cell responses after vaccination.

Method: immunoSEQ multiplex PCR; TCRdb's copy keeps in-frame clones and lacks some. Seen here are roughly 400,000 clones, approximately 90% observed once, and the top ten hold 1.9%. The treatment was: 15 to 20 received Ad26.COV2.S at low or high dose, single or two shots; 5 received placebo; per-sample allocation not given. Sample collection was performed on day 63 after the first vaccine or placebo injection. The specimen comprised peripheral blood, sampled in a trial of Ad26.COV2.S vaccine versus placebo. The chain recombines TRBV5-4 with TRBJ2-5, with no clear D. The sequence was collected from a person between 18 and 65 years old who received the Ad26.COV2.S COVID-19 vaccine or a placebo. As DNA, the CDR3 is TGTGCCAGCAGCTCCCAGTCGTACCAAGAGACCCAGTACTTC. Residues: CASSSQSYQETQYF.